This passage covers 32 T cell receptor beta chains from one sample sequenced in a study of blood T cell repertoires in COVID-19. TCRdb's table, derived via immunoSEQ multiplex PCR, lists solely in-frame clones and lacks some. The data contain hundreds of thousands of clones, approximately 86% of them singletons. The sample consisted of peripheral blood. Receptor source: a man in his 70s with acute or convalescent COVID-19.

The chain is built from TRBV19 and TRBJ2-7; possibly TRBD1 for D (5 bases). CDR3 length equals 14 residues. The V gene's germline CDR1 is LNHDA and CDR2 SQIVND (reference sequence). The V and J ends lost 2 bases and 5 bases respectively, with 13 bases between them. CDR3 amino acids: CASSIRQLSDEQYF. The CDR3 nucleotides are TGTGCCAGTAGTATAAGACAGCTATCGGACGAGCAGTACTTC.

The V call is TRBV28, the J call TRBJ1-5; possibly TRBD1 for D (6 bases). CDR1 is MDHEN and CDR2 is SYDVKM in the germline V gene. Between the trimmed V and J ends, which lost 6 bases and 6 bases, there was a span of 18 bases. This CDR3 has 15 residues. The CDR3 region is CASRPPQQGSQPQHF. The CDR3 DNA reads TGTGCCAGCAGGCCACCCCAACAGGGTAGTCAGCCCCAGCATTTT.

This chain uses TRBV19 with TRBJ1-5, with 8 bases identical to TRBD1. The CDR3 is 16 residues long. Germline V CDR1 and CDR2: LNHDA, SQIVND (reference sequence). J was trimmed by 4 bases and V by 6 bases; bases with no gene match: 11. DNA of the CDR3: TGTGCCAGTAGCCAACGGACAGGGTTAAGGAATCAGCCCCAGCATTTT. Translated, it gives CASSQRTGLRNQPQHF.

This chain joins TRBV5-1 and TRBJ2-1, with unresolved D. Germline V gives CDR1 SGHRS, CDR2 YFSETQ. V was clipped by 0 bases and J by 0 bases, with 7 bases between them. The CDR3 covers 15 residues. The CDR3 coding sequence is TGCGCCAGCAGCTTGGATCCCAACTCCTACAATGAGCAGTTCTTC. Translating it yields CASSLDPNSYNEQFF. The full variable domain, with the rest looked up from reference TRBV5-1 and TRBJ2-1, is KAGVTQTPRYLIKTRGQQVTLSCSPISGHRSVSWYQQTPGQGLQFLFEYFSETQRNKGNFPGRFSGRQFSNSRSEMNVSTLELGDSALYLCASSLDPNSYNEQFFGPGTRLTVL.

In its sample, this clone was seen a few times. This chain links TRBV19 with TRBJ2-2; possibly TRBD2 for D (6 bases). V lost 1 base and J lost 0, with 15 bases in between. This CDR3 has 18 residues. Looked up from germline, CDR1 is LNHDA and CDR2 is SQIVND (reference sequence). CDR3: CASSIASSRGTNTGELFF. CDR3 DNA: TGTGCCAGTAGTATAGCATCTTCGCGGGGTACGAACACCGGGGAGCTGTTTTTT.

This chain joins TRBV18 and TRBJ2-1; 11 positions match TRBD2. Per the germline V gene, CDR1 is KGHSH and CDR2 is LQKENI. J was trimmed by 4 bases and V by 6 bases; bases with no gene match: 5. CDR3 length equals 15 residues. The CDR3 DNA sequence: TGTGCCAGCTCTATGGGACTAGCGGTATACAATGAGCAGTTCTTC. This codes for CASSMGLAVYNEQFF.

The gene calls are TRBV7-2 and TRBJ2-6; D uncertain. The length of the CDR3 is 18 residues. Germline CDR1 and CDR2: SGHTA and FQGNSA. V lost 1 base to trimming and J lost 0 bases, with 13 bases between them. The CDR3 loop reads CASSLVGQISSGANVLTF. The CDR3 region has the DNA TGTGCCAGCAGCTTAGTTGGGCAAATCAGCTCTGGGGCCAACGTCCTGACTTTC. Drawing the rest from reference TRBV7-2 and TRBJ2-6, the complete variable domain is GAGVSQSPSNKVTEKGKDVELRCDPISGHTALYWYRQSLGQGLEFLIYFQGNSAPDKSGLPSDRFSAERTGGSVSTLTIQRTQQEDSAVYLCASSLVGQISSGANVLTFGAGSRLTVL.

The V and J genes are TRBV19 and TRBJ1-2; unclear D gene. Trimming stripped 6 bases from V and 0 bases from J, with 17 bases between. CDR1 and CDR2 from the germline V gene are LNHDA and SQIVND (reference sequence). The CDR3 is 16 amino acids. The CDR3 reads CASSPRTAASNYGYTF. CDR3 nucleotide sequence: TGTGCCAGTAGCCCCAGAACCGCCGCCTCTAACTATGGCTACACCTTC. The variable domain in full, with the rest retrieved from reference TRBV19 and TRBJ1-2, is DGGITQSPKYLFRKEGQNVTLSCEQNLNHDAMYWYRQDPGQGLRLIYYSQIVNDFQKGDIAEGYSVSREKKESFPLTVTSAQKNPTAFYLCASSPRTAASNYGYTFGSGTRLTVV.

The V call is TRBV5-6, the J call TRBJ1-6; a possible D gene is TRBD1 (5 bases). Germline-derived CDR1 and CDR2 are SGHDT and YYEEEE. The CDR3 sequence is 17 residues long. V was trimmed by 0 bases and J by 0 bases, leaving 10 bases between them. This CDR3 is CASSLGQLSSYNSPLHF. CDR3 bases: TGTGCCAGCAGCTTGGGACAGCTGAGCTCCTATAATTCACCCCTCCACTTT.

This clone was counted a few times. V usage is TRBV11-2 and J usage is TRBJ2-5; the D gene is possibly TRBD2 (6 bases). The germline V gene has CDR1 SGHAT and CDR2 FQNNGV. There are 14 residues in the CDR3. Trimming took off 6 bases at V and 5 bases at J, with 16 bases between the two ends. CDR3 sequence (DNA): TGTGCCAGCAGAGCTTGGCGGGATGGGGAGACCCAGTACTTC. Amino acid sequence: CASRAWRDGETQYF. The variable domain in full, with the rest retrieved from reference TRBV11-2 and TRBJ2-5, is EAGVAQSPRYKIIEKRQSVAFWCNPISGHATLYWYQQILGQGPKLLIQFQNNGVVDDSQLPKDRFSAERLKGVDSTLKIQPAKLEDSAVYLCASRAWRDGETQYFGPGTRLLVL.

This sequence joins TRBV4-3 and TRBJ2-7; 7 positions match TRBD2. The CDR3 consists of 16 residues. Germline trimming cut 0 bases from V and 2 bases from J; bases unmatched to any gene: 7. Germline V gene sequence: CDR1 LGHNA, CDR2 YSLEER. CDR3 nucleotide sequence: TGCGCCAGCAGCCAAGACTGGAGCGGGGCCCCCTACGAGCAGTACTTC. It codes for CASSQDWSGAPYEQYF.

This chain joins TRBV7-9 and TRBJ1-3, with TRBD1 as a possible D gene (5 bases). This CDR3 is built from 16 residues. CDR1 and CDR2 from the germline V gene are SEHNR and FQNEAQ (reference sequence). Trimming removed 0 bases at V and 1 base at J, with 10 bases between. The CDR3 region has the DNA TGTGCCAGCAGCTTAGCCCAGGGTGCGTCTGGAAACACCATATATTTT. It yields the protein CASSLAQGASGNTIYF.

V gene TRBV6-5 combines with J gene TRBJ2-7; the D gene is possibly TRBD1 (6 bases). This CDR3 comprises 14 residues. Germline values: CDR1 MNHEY, CDR2 SVGAGI. The V end was cut by 7 bases, the J end by 0 bases, with 13 bases between. In DNA form, the CDR3 reads TGTGCCAGCATTCCGCAGGGGACCTCCTACGAGCAGTACTTC. This encodes CASIPQGTSYEQYF.

The chain uses TRBV27 and TRBJ2-7; 15 bases fit TRBD2. Germline CDR1 reads MNHEY; CDR2 reads SMNVEV (reference sequence). Trimming took 6 bases from V and 5 from J; bases not matched to a gene: 11. The length of the CDR3 is 17 residues. As DNA, the CDR3 is TGTGCCAGCAGGGCGTGGGGACTAGCGGGAGGTGGCGACGAGCAGTACTTC. It translates to CASRAWGLAGGGDEQYF.

V and J are TRBV4-3 and TRBJ2-1, with D hard to call. V lost 0 bases, J lost 6 bases, and 9 bases lay in between. Germline V gene lookup returns CDR1 LGHNA and CDR2 YSLEER. The CDR3 covers 14 residues. The CDR3 is CASSQDPPSNEQFF. The DNA of the CDR3 is TGCGCCAGCAGCCAAGATCCACCCAGCAATGAGCAGTTCTTC.

V and J are TRBV6-5 and TRBJ2-3; a possible D gene is TRBD2 (7 bases). The CDR3 has 15 amino acids. V lost 2 bases to trimming and J lost 2 bases, with 11 bases between them. CDR1 MNHEY and CDR2 SVGAGI come from the germline V gene. The CDR3 sequence is CASSYGGAYTDTQYF. CDR3 nucleotide sequence: TGTGCCAGCAGTTACGGGGGGGCTTACACAGATACGCAGTATTTT.

The chain couples TRBV6-5 to TRBJ2-7, with D unclear. Germline lookup yields CDR1 MNHEY and CDR2 SVGAGI. This CDR3 is 11 amino acids long. V lost 6 bases, J lost 6 bases, and 9 bases lay in between. CDR3 loop: CASSPGFEQYF. In DNA, the CDR3 is TGTGCCAGCAGCCCAGGATTCGAGCAGTACTTC.

The chain recombines TRBV7-6 with TRBJ2-1, with TRBD2 as a possible D gene (6 bases). The V gene's germline CDR1 is SGHVS and CDR2 FNYEAQ. This CDR3 has 16 residues. V lost 5 bases to trimming and J lost 3 bases, with 17 bases between them. CDR3 DNA sequence: TGTGCCAGCAGCCCCGTGGGGGGAGCCAACTACAATGAGCAGTTCTTC. Translated: CASSPVGGANYNEQFF.

The chain recombines TRBV6-5 with TRBJ2-2; 7 bases are shared with TRBD2. With 7 bases clipped from V and 6 bases from J, the junction kept 11 bases outside the gene matches. The CDR3 extends over 15 amino acids. The germline CDR1 and CDR2 sequences are MNHEY and SVGAGI. CDR3 residues: CASTHGGGSAGELFF. CDR3 nucleotides: TGTGCCAGCACCCATGGTGGCGGGAGCGCCGGGGAGCTGTTTTTT.

J is TRBJ1-3 and V is TRBV15, with D possibly matching TRBD1 (5 bases). Trimming shortened V by 5 bases and J by 0 bases, and 14 bases separated the two germline ends. The CDR3 has 16 residues. Germline assignment: CDR1 LNHNV and CDR2 YYDKDF (reference sequence). The CDR3 sequence: CATSPVPGGSGNTIYF. The CDR3 DNA follows: TGTGCCACCAGCCCCGTACCGGGGGGCTCTGGAAACACCATATATTTT.

This clone was detected a few times. This sequence joins TRBV7-9 and TRBJ1-2; possibly TRBD1 for D (6 bases). The V end lost 4 bases, the J end lost 6 bases, and 21 bases lay between the germline ends. Germline assignment: CDR1 SEHNR and CDR2 FQNEAQ (reference sequence). The CDR3 totals 16 residues. The CDR3 here is CASSSSSGQSLDGYTF. CDR3 in DNA: TGTGCCAGCAGCTCTTCCAGTGGACAGAGCCTGGATGGCTACACCTTC.

The gene calls are TRBV30 and TRBJ1-3; D remains unclear. CDR1 is GTSNPN, CDR2 SVGIG, per germline (reference sequence). This CDR3 comprises 15 residues. V was clipped by 4 bases and J by 0 bases, with 13 bases between them. CDR3 sequence: CAWTNMSISGNTIYF. CDR3 coding DNA: TGTGCCTGGACTAATATGTCAATCTCTGGAAACACCATATATTTT. The full variable domain, in which reference TRBV30 and TRBJ1-3 provide the parts outside the CDR3, is SQTIHQWPATLVQPVGSPLSLECTVEGTSNPNLYWYRQAAGRGLQLLFYSVGIGQISSEVPQNLSASRPQDRQFILSSKKLLLSDSGFYLCAWTNMSISGNTIYFGEGSWLTVV.

The chain has TRBV4-2 and TRBJ2-1; D gene unclear. This CDR3 spans 13 amino acids. V was pared by 0 bases and J by 9 bases, with 9 bases between. CDR1 and CDR2 from the germline V gene are LGHNA and YNFKEQ. Here the CDR3 DNA reads TGTGCCAGCAGCCAAGATCGAGTTACTGAGCAGTTCTTC. It codes for CASSQDRVTEQFF.

V and J are TRBV28 and TRBJ2-5; perhaps TRBD2 as D (6 bases). Between the trimmed V and J ends, which lost 10 bases and 5 bases, there was a span of 20 bases. Germline lookup yields CDR1 MDHEN and CDR2 SYDVKM. CDR3 length: 14 residues. CDR3 nucleotide sequence: TGTGCCACGCGACTAGGGCGTCCGGGGGAGACCCAGTACTTC. It yields the protein CATRLGRPGETQYF.

This clone was detected once. The J gene is TRBJ1-6, the V gene TRBV27; no clear D gene. Germline CDR1 MNHEY, CDR2 SMNVEV (reference sequence). The CDR3 totals 13 residues. Between the trimmed V and J ends, which lost 8 bases and 4 bases, there was a span of 9 bases. This chain's CDR3 is CASASRYNSPLHF. DNA of the CDR3: TGTGCCAGCGCATCCAGGTATAATTCACCCCTCCACTTT.

The chain recombines TRBV4-2 with TRBJ1-1; D not certain. The CDR3 is 11 residues long. Germline CDR1 reads LGHNA; CDR2 reads YNFKEQ. V was cut by 1 base and J by 7 bases, with 4 bases left in between. The CDR3 bases are TGTGCCAGCAGCCAAGTAAATGAAGCTTTCTTT. It specifies CASSQVNEAFF.

The chain couples TRBV28 to TRBJ2-1, with 10 bases aligning to TRBD1. This CDR3 is built from 14 residues. With 6 bases clipped from V and 8 bases from J, the junction kept 7 bases outside the gene matches. Germline V lookup: CDR1 MDHEN, CDR2 SYDVKM. The CDR3 region is CASSRDRGQDEQFF. The DNA for the CDR3 is TGTGCCAGCAGCCGGGACAGGGGTCAAGATGAGCAGTTCTTC.

This chain connects TRBV7-9 to TRBJ2-3; D is unclear. Germline loops: CDR1 SEHNR, CDR2 FQNEAQ (reference sequence). This CDR3 has 12 residues. V lost 5 bases and J lost 5, with 8 bases in between. CDR3 DNA: TGTGCCAGCAGCCTTATCGGAGATACGCAGTATTTT. Its protein is CASSLIGDTQYF.

The V and J genes are TRBV7-2 and TRBJ2-1, with TRBD2 matching 14 bases. The germline V gene encodes CDR1 SGHTA and CDR2 FQGNSA. The trim removed 3 bases at V and 8 bases at J, leaving 6 bases unmatched. The CDR3 has 16 amino acids. The CDR3 nucleotides read TGTGCCAGCAGCTTCCAGGGACTAGCGGGAGTCGATGAGCAGTTCTTC. Protein: CASSFQGLAGVDEQFF.

The CDR3 DNA sequence: TGTGCCAGTAGTAGTCGACAGGGGCTGGGTCAGCCCCAGCATTTT. Amino acid sequence: CASSSRQGLGQPQHF. The chain joins TRBV19 to TRBJ1-5, with 8 positions matching TRBD1. Germline V gene lookup returns CDR1 LNHDA and CDR2 SQIVND (reference sequence). This CDR3 region has 15 residues. J lost 6 bases, V lost 4 bases, and 8 bases had no gene match.

The V gene is TRBV27, the J gene TRBJ1-6, with 9 bases lining up with TRBD1. The length of the CDR3 is 15 residues. Germline CDR1 and CDR2: MNHEY and SMNVEV (reference sequence). Germline trimming cut 6 bases from V and 10 bases from J; bases unmatched to any gene: 10. This CDR3 is CASRFGTGWNSPLHF. Written as DNA, the CDR3 is TGTGCCAGCAGGTTTGGGACAGGGTGGAACTCACCCCTCCACTTT.

The genes are TRBV3-1 (or the pseudogene TRBV3-2) and TRBJ2-5; TRBD1 might be the D (5 bases). Trimming took off 1 base at V and 3 bases at J, with 6 bases between the two ends. The CDR3 is 13 amino acids. Germline V gene sequence: CDR1 LGHDT, CDR2 YNNKEL (reference sequence). The CDR3 nucleotides read TGTGCCAGCAGCCAAGGACAGAAAGAGACCCAGTACTTC. Translating it yields CASSQGQKETQYF.